Listed below are T cell receptor beta chains from one sample, sequenced in a study of shared clonotypes between healthy human individuals. Clones were read by immunoSEQ multiplex PCR, and TCRdb kept only the in-frame ones, dropping some. The profile shows roughly 2.4 million clones, approximately 94% of them singletons. The sample taken for sequencing was naive CD4+ T cells sorted from blood. The source is a man between 18 and 35 years old in good health. Each CDR3 is given with its conserved first and last residue. D genes are given only for firm matches. The listing skips clone size in some rows; elsewhere it reads once, few, many or a size class.

-,TRBV4-1,TRBJ2-1,-,TGCGCCAGCAGCCAAGGGGGGCAGGGACGGTTCAATGAGCAGTTCTTC,CASSQGGQGRFNEQFF
TRBD1,TRBV5-1,TRBJ2-7,-,TGCGCCAGCAGCTTGGAGGGGTGGGACAGGGCCTTCTACGAGCAGTACTTC,CASSLEGWDRAFYEQYF
TRBD1,TRBV2,TRBJ2-2,-,TGTGCCAGCAGCGCAACAGGGGTTGGGACCGGGGAGCTGTTTTTT,CASSATGVGTGELFF
-,TRBV21-1,TRBJ2-7,once,TGTGCCAGCCCCGGGACAGGGTCTACCGAGCAGTACTTC,CASPGTGSTEQYF
TRBD1,TRBV6-5,TRBJ1-2,-,TGTGCCAGCAGTTCTAGACAGGGAGGTGGCTACACCTTC,CASSSRQGGGYTF
-,TRBV5-6,TRBJ2-2,-,TGTGCCAGCAGCCTACTCGGGGACACCGGGGAGCTGTTTTTT,CASSLLGDTGELFF
-,TRBV6-5,TRBJ2-6,-,TGTGCCAGCAGGACGGGTGGGGCCAACGTCCTGACTTTC,CASRTGGANVLTF
TRBD1,TRBV6-1,TRBJ2-1,-,TGTGCCAGCATCGGCGGGACAGGGCGAAGTGAGCAGTTCTTC,CASIGGTGRSEQFF
-,TRBV6-1,TRBJ2-5,-,TGTGCCAGCAGTGTGTCGATAGAGACCCAGTACTTC,CASSVSIETQYF
-,TRBV6-1,TRBJ1-6,once,TGTGCCAGCAGTTTCAGGGACCCTCCGAATTCACCCCTCCACTTT,CASSFRDPPNSPLHF
TRBD1,TRBV2,TRBJ2-7,-,TGTGCCAGCAGCGCCCGGGGACAGGCACGCTCCTACGAGCAGTACTTC,CASSARGQARSYEQYF
-,TRBV19,TRBJ1-1,-,TGTGCCAGTAGTAGCTCCAGGGTCGACACTGAAGCTTTCTTT,CASSSSRVDTEAFF
-,TRBV9,TRBJ1-4,-,TGTGCCAGCAGCGTAGGTCGTTCTAATGAAAAACTGTTTTTT,CASSVGRSNEKLFF
TRBD1,TRBV10-1,TRBJ2-1,once,TGCGCCAGCAGTGACACAGGGGTGGGCAATGAGCAGTTCTTC,CASSDTGVGNEQFF
TRBD1,TRBV9,TRBJ2-5,once,TGTGCCAGCAGCGCCGGACAAGGGGGCCGGGAGACCCAGTACTTC,CASSAGQGGRETQYF
-,TRBV29-1,TRBJ2-3,-,TGCAGCGTCCCCCAGGGGAACACAGATACGCAGTATTTT,CSVPQGNTDTQYF
TRBD1,TRBV30,TRBJ2-3,-,TGTGCCTGGAGCGTAGGGACAGTGCCCCCCCCTAAGCAGTATTTT,CAWSVGTVPPPKQYF
-,TRBV7-6,TRBJ2-7,-,TGTGCCAGCAGCTTAGACGGATCCGAGCAGTACTTC,CASSLDGSEQYF
TRBD2,TRBV10-2,TRBJ2-7,-,TGCGCCAGCAGCCCGGGACTAGCGATAAAATACGAGCAGTACTTC,CASSPGLAIKYEQYF
-,TRBV6-1,TRBJ2-7,-,TGTGCCAGCACCCGGACTTCCTACGAGCAGTACTTC,CASTRTSYEQYF
-,TRBV27,TRBJ2-3,-,TGTGCCAGCAGTTTAGGGCCGCCGGTTAGCACAGATACGCAGTATTTT,CASSLGPPVSTDTQYF